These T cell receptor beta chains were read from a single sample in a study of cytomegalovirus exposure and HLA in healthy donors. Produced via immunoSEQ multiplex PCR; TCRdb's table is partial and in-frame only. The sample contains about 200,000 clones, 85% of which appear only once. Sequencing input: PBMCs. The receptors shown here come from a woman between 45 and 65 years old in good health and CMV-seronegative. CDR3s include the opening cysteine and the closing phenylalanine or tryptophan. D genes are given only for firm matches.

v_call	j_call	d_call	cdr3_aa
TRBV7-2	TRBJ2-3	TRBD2	CASSSGTSGRAQYF
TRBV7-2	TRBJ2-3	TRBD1	CASSLARTGHDTQYF
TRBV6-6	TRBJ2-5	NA	CASSPREAETQYF
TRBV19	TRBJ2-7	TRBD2	CASRLAGGDRYEQYF
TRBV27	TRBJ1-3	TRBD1	CASSFSQGTGNTIYF
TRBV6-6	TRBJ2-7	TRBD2	CASSYSTSGMEQYF
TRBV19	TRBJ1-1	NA	CASSPQVNTEAFF
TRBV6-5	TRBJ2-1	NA	CASSYSQGRGWEQFF
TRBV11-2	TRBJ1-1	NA	CASSAPRGEAFF
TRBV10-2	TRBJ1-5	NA	CASRPNSGNQPQHF
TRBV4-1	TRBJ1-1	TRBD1	CASSPYGQGIAEAFF
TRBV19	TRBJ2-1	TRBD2	CASSIDPGGNNEQFF
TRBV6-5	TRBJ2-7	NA	CASSPYRQTSYEQYF
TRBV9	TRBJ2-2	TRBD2	CASSIGLAGEGELFF
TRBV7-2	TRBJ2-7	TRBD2	CASSLGGVASGSNEQYF
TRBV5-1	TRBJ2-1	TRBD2	CASSFLAGGSYNEQFF
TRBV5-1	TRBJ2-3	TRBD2	CASSLGGGPDTQYF
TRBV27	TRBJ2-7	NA	CASSLGLEGYEQYF
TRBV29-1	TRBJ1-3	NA	CSASGTPSSGNTIYF
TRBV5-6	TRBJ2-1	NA	CASSFSVRVYNEQFF
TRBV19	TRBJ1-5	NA	CASSMVKGIFMSQPQHF
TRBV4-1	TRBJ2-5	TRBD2	CASSQQAGGARTQYF
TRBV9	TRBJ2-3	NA	CASSLQSTDTQYF
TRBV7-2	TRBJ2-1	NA	CASSLARRSYNEQFF
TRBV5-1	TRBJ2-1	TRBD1	CASRGTGGTYNEQFF
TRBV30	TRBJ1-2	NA	CAWSVRTANYGYTF
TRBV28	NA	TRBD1	CASSRPGQGTYEQYF
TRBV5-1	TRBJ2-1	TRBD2	CASSLMGGLAVPSSYNEQFF
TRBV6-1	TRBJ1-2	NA	CASWTWGGGYTF
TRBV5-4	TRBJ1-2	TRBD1	CASSWAGTVYGYTF
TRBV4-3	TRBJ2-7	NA	CASSQDPAGPSYEQYF
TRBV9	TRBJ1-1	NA	CASRGPVEGTEAFF
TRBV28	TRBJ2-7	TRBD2	CASSPGGVRQYF
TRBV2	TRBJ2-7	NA	CASSPRGPQLHEQYF
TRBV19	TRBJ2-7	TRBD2	CASSPRTSGRMYEQYF
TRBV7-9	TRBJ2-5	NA	CASSLSRETQYF
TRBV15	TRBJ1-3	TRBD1	CATSRVRTGLLNTIYF
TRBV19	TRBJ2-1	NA	CASRMDPLEAQFF
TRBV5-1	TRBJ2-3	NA	CASSQATDTQYF
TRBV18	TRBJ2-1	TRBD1	CASSLRDRVSNEQFF
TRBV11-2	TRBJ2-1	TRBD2	CASSSSGIQTNEQFF
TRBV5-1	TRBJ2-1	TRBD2	CASSSYLTSGRSSYNEQFF
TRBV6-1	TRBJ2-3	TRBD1	CAAREQGATDTQYF
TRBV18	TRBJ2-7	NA	CASSPTPGGMYEQYF
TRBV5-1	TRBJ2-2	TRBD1	CASSFLVATGRHGELFF
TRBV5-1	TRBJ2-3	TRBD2	CASSLVAGVTDTQYF
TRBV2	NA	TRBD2	CASSTMGGSLIEQYF
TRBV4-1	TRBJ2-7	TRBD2	CASSQDLGLAGSRQYF
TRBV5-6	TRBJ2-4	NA	CASSLPGLNIQYF
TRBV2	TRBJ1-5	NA	CASSTQGGESHF
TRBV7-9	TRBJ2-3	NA	CASWGGGVGTDTQYF
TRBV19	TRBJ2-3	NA	CASSPRFVRTDTQYF
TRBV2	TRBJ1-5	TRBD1	CASSSTGTGSQPQHF
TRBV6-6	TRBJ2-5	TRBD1	CASSYSGTGEVGTQYF
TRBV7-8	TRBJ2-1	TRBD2	CASSVRLAGGENEQFF
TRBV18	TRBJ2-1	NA	CASSPAPPGLLNEQFF
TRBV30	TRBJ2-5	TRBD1	CAWSVLAGGETQYF